Following are 26 T cell receptor beta chains from one sample sequenced in a study of T cell responses to AZD1222 COVID-19 vaccine (dated by TCRdb to the early 2020s). Per the publication, the time point label means: about 28 days (+/-7) after the second vaccine dose. The library was produced with the immunoSEQ multiplex PCR assay. The clones in this table, taken by TCRdb from immuneACCESS, are in-frame only. Not every clone is retained; where verified, under half of the shortfall comes from an unresolved V gene, and the cause of the rest is unknown. This sample holds 78,000 or so clones; roughly 75% were observed only once. Approximately 47% of the sample comes from the top ten. The specimen comprised peripheral blood, sampled 28 days after the second AZD1222 dose. These receptors were obtained from an adult who received the AZD1222 COVID-19 vaccine.

This rearrangement joins TRBV3-1 (or the pseudogene TRBV3-2) to TRBJ2-7, with 8 bases matching TRBD1. This CDR3 is 15 amino acids long. Germline CDR1 and CDR2: LGHDT and YNNKEL (reference sequence). With 0 bases clipped from V and 2 bases from J, the junction kept 3 bases outside the gene matches. The CDR3, as DNA: TGTGCCAGCAGCCAAGAGCGACAGGGGCCCTACGAGCAGTACTTC. Its protein product is CASSQERQGPYEQYF.

The J gene is TRBJ2-3, the V gene TRBV11-2; 7 bases map to TRBD1. In germline, CDR1 is SGHAT, CDR2 FQNNGV. The CDR3 sequence is 14 residues long. V dropped 4 bases and J dropped 3; count of bases not matched to a gene: 4. The CDR3 is CASSSRTGTDTQYF. In DNA form, the CDR3 reads TGTGCCAGCAGCTCACGGACAGGAACAGATACGCAGTATTTT.

The chain couples TRBV9 to TRBJ2-1; 7 bases match TRBD2. Trimming took 4 bases from V and 4 from J; bases not matched to a gene: 5. The CDR3 runs to 14 residues. Germline V gene data show CDR1 as SGDLS and CDR2 as YYNGEE. This chain's CDR3 is CASSPGTIYNEQFF. The CDR3 DNA is TGTGCCAGCAGCCCAGGGACTATATACAATGAGCAGTTCTTC.

The V call is TRBV6-1, the J call TRBJ1-1; D is unresolved. Germline lookup yields CDR1 MNHNS and CDR2 SASEGT. V was pared by 6 bases and J by 5 bases, with 25 bases between. The CDR3 loop spans 17 amino acids. Written as DNA, the CDR3 is TGTGCCAGCAGGGAATATTTACTAGGGTCGTTGAGGACTGAAGCTTTCTTT. It is translated as CASREYLLGSLRTEAFF.

The chain couples TRBV19 to TRBJ1-5, with no clear D. Deletions cut 3 bases from V and 3 bases from J, with 12 bases between. Germline CDR1 LNHDA, CDR2 SQIVND (reference sequence). This CDR3 has 15 amino acids. The CDR3 loop is CASSITRTYNQPQHF. CDR3 DNA: TGTGCCAGTAGTATCACCAGAACTTACAATCAGCCCCAGCATTTT.

The CDR3 DNA reads TGTGCCAGCAGCACGGGACAGGGTGGTAATCAGCCCCAGCATTTT. Translation: CASSTGQGGNQPQHF. The genes are TRBV28 and TRBJ1-5, with 9 bases identical to TRBD1. J was trimmed by 4 bases and V by 6 bases; bases with no gene match: 7. CDR3 length equals 15 residues. CDR1 MDHEN and CDR2 SYDVKM come from the germline V gene.

The rearrangement links TRBV18 to TRBJ1-3, with D possibly matching TRBD1 (5 bases). V was shortened by 6 bases and J by 2 bases, with 17 bases between the two germline ends. Germline assignment: CDR1 KGHSH and CDR2 LQKENI. The CDR3 totals 16 residues. DNA for the CDR3: TGTGCCAGCTCCGTCGCCGGCGGCAGGGCTGGAAACACCATATATTTT. It encodes CASSVAGGRAGNTIYF.

The chain uses TRBV13 and TRBJ2-2; D might be TRBD1 (6 bases). CDR3 length equals 16 residues. V was cut by 4 bases and J by 0 bases, with 12 bases left in between. The V gene's germline CDR1 is PRHDT and CDR2 FYEKMQ (reference sequence). CDR3 nucleotides: TGTGCCAGCAGCTCTCGACAGGCTCCGAACACCGGGGAGCTGTTTTTT. Translation: CASSSRQAPNTGELFF.

The chain recombines TRBV19 with TRBJ2-5, with D perhaps assigned TRBD1 or TRBD2 (6 bases each). V was cut by 4 bases and J by 4 bases, with 10 bases left in between. In germline, CDR1 is LNHDA, CDR2 SQIVND (reference sequence). CDR3 size: 13 residues. CDR3 loop: CASSRRGAETQYF. The CDR3, as DNA: TGTGCCAGTAGTAGGAGGGGGGCAGAGACCCAGTACTTC.

The genes are TRBV6-2 or TRBV6-3 and TRBJ2-3; 10 bases are shared with TRBD2. The germline V gene has CDR1 MNHEY and CDR2 SVGEGT. The CDR3 sequence is 15 residues long. V shed 6 bases and J 1 base; nucleotides not matched to a gene: 4. Written as DNA, the CDR3 is TGTGCCAGCAGCTCCGGGACTAGCGGCACAGATACGCAGTATTTT. This gives the protein CASSSGTSGTDTQYF.

This rearrangement joins TRBV28 to TRBJ1-2; D is perhaps TRBD1 (5 bases). With 3 bases removed from V and 6 bases from J, the gap between germline ends came to 14 bases. The CDR3 is 14 amino acids. Germline assignment: CDR1 MDHEN and CDR2 SYDVKM. The CDR3 DNA reads TGTGCCAGCAGTTTGACAGTAGTTTTTGATGGCTACACCTTC. Translated, it gives CASSLTVVFDGYTF.

The V call is TRBV24-1, the J call TRBJ1-5; D is perhaps TRBD1 (5 bases). Germline values: CDR1 KGHDR, CDR2 SFDVKD. The V end lost 9 bases, the J end lost 5 bases, and 13 bases lay between the germline ends. This CDR3 region has 13 residues. The CDR3 loop is CATAETAYQPQHF. The CDR3 region has the DNA TGTGCCACCGCCGAGACAGCTTATCAGCCCCAGCATTTT.

The chain employs TRBV2 and TRBJ2-5; weak D call: TRBD1 (7 bases). Germline V gene sequence: CDR1 SNHLY, CDR2 FYNNEI. The CDR3 sequence is 13 residues long. Trimming left V 8 bases short and J 4 bases short, with 14 bases between. Here the CDR3 DNA reads TGTGCCAGCGAATACAGGGGAGGAGAGACCCAGTACTTC. It translates to CASEYRGGETQYF.

The chain combines TRBV28 with TRBJ1-1; D is possibly TRBD1 (5 bases). The CDR3 totals 13 residues. With 8 bases removed from V and 7 bases from J, the gap between germline ends came to 17 bases. CDR1 and CDR2 from the germline V gene are MDHEN and SYDVKM. This CDR3 reads CASPSNFGGEAFF. CDR3 sequence (DNA): TGTGCCAGCCCGTCGAACTTTGGGGGTGAAGCTTTCTTT.

This chain joins TRBV18 and TRBJ2-1; weak D call: TRBD2 (5 bases). CDR1 and CDR2 (germline): KGHSH, LQKENI. The CDR3 has 13 residues. Trimming removed 3 bases at V and 7 bases at J, with 10 bases between. CDR3 loop: CASSPGNYNEQFF. The CDR3 bases are TGTGCCAGCTCACCCGGGAATTATAATGAGCAGTTCTTC.

The J gene is TRBJ2-1, the V gene TRBV30, with 10 nucleotides matching TRBD2. With V trimmed by 1 base and J by 9 bases, 9 bases remained unmatched. Germline V gene lookup returns CDR1 GTSNPN and CDR2 SVGIG (reference sequence). The CDR3 loop spans 15 amino acids. The CDR3 DNA follows: TGTGCCTGGAGTGCCCTAGCGGGGGTCCAAAGTGAGCAGTTCTTC. Protein product: CAWSALAGVQSEQFF.

The chain carries TRBV15 and TRBJ1-1; D not certain. The CDR3 extends over 16 amino acids. The V and J ends lost 0 bases and 0 bases respectively, with 11 bases between them. Germline V gene lookup returns CDR1 LNHNV and CDR2 YYDKDF (reference sequence). The CDR3, as DNA: TGTGCCACCAGCAGAGAGATAGGCAGAATGAACACTGAAGCTTTCTTT. Translated: CATSREIGRMNTEAFF.

This clone was detected only a few times. The rearrangement joins TRBV5-1 to TRBJ2-5, with a tentative D call TRBD1 (5 bases). V lost 6 bases to trimming and J lost 7 bases, with 19 bases between them. Germline-derived CDR1 and CDR2 are SGHRS and YFSETQ. There are 14 residues in the CDR3. The CDR3 sequence: CASTPSTDTGTQYF. The CDR3 DNA sequence: TGCGCCAGCACCCCGAGTACCGACACAGGGACCCAGTACTTC.

The chain carries TRBV27 and TRBJ2-1, with D possibly being TRBD2 (5 bases). The V end was cut by 6 bases, the J end by 4 bases, with 16 bases between. Germline V CDR1 and CDR2: MNHEY, SMNVEV (reference sequence). This CDR3 is built from 15 residues. The CDR3 nucleotides are TGTGCCAGCAGGCCCACGACTAACCCATACAATGAGCAGTTCTTC. This codes for CASRPTTNPYNEQFF.

CDR3 in DNA: TGTGCCAGCAGCTCGCCTCGAACTAGCGGGACGGTGCCAGATACGCAGTATTTT. Translating it yields CASSSPRTSGTVPDTQYF. The chain links TRBV5-5 to TRBJ2-3, with 10 bases that match TRBD2. This CDR3 comprises 18 residues. Looked up from germline, CDR1 is SGHKS and CDR2 is YYEKEE (reference sequence). Trimming at V came to 3 bases and at J to 4 bases, leaving 14 bases not matched to a gene.

The chain recombines TRBV4-1 with TRBJ2-3, with 7 bases fitting TRBD2. The germline CDR1 and CDR2 sequences are MGHRA and YSYEKL. The ends lost 3 bases at V and 4 bases at J; junction bases unmatched: 7. The CDR3 spans 15 residues. The CDR3, as DNA: TGCGCCAGCAGCCAGGATCCGGGACTATCAGATACGCAGTATTTT. It yields the protein CASSQDPGLSDTQYF.

V gene TRBV7-2 combines with J gene TRBJ2-3; D might be TRBD2 (5 bases). The CDR3 totals 16 residues. From germline, CDR1 is SGHTA and CDR2 FQGNSA. The V end lost 1 base, the J end lost 0 bases, and 11 bases lay between the germline ends. The CDR3: CASSLGRRTSTDTQYF. CDR3 in DNA: TGTGCCAGCAGCTTAGGCCGTCGGACTAGCACAGATACGCAGTATTTT.

The chain joins TRBV3-1 (or the pseudogene TRBV3-2) to TRBJ2-7; TRBD1 matches 10 bases. The germline V gene encodes CDR1 LGHDT and CDR2 YNNKEL (reference sequence). The CDR3 runs 15 residues. The junction had 5 bases not matched to a gene; V was cut back by 4 bases and J by 2 bases. The CDR3: CASSRPGQGAYEQYF. DNA of the CDR3: TGTGCCAGCAGCCGGCCCGGACAGGGGGCCTACGAGCAGTACTTC.

V is TRBV30 and J is TRBJ2-7; a weak D match, TRBD1 (5 bases). V was trimmed by 2 bases and J by 5 bases, leaving 7 bases between them. Per the germline V gene, CDR1 is GTSNPN and CDR2 is SVGIG (reference sequence). The CDR3 sequence is 11 residues long. The CDR3 nucleotides read TGTGCCTGGAGTAGGGGTAACGAGCAGTACTTC. As protein: CAWSRGNEQYF.

The chain couples TRBV7-3 to TRBJ1-1; a possible D gene is TRBD1 (5 bases). The CDR3 length is 13 residues. V dropped 0 bases and J dropped 5 bases, with 7 bases sitting between them. Per the germline V gene, CDR1 is SGHTA and CDR2 is FQGTGA. CDR3 amino acids: CASSLTGGTEAFF. The CDR3 DNA reads as TGTGCCAGCAGCTTAACGGGGGGGACTGAAGCTTTCTTT.

This clone was observed a single time. V gene TRBV11-3 combines with J gene TRBJ2-1; D is perhaps TRBD2 (5 bases). This CDR3 spans 15 amino acids. Trimming removed 3 bases at V and 6 bases at J, with 15 bases between. CDR1 and CDR2 (germline): SGHNT, YENEEA. The CDR3 DNA follows: TGTGCCAGCAGCTTTGAGGGTGACATCGGCAATGAGCAGTTCTTC. This gives the protein CASSFEGDIGNEQFF. Complete variable domain (other parts from reference TRBV11-3 and TRBJ2-1): EAGVVQSPRYKIIEKKQPVAFWCNPISGHNTLYWYLQNLGQGPELLIRYENEEAVDDSQLPKDRFSAERLKGVDSTLKIQPAELGDSAVYLCASSFEGDIGNEQFFGPGTRLTVL.